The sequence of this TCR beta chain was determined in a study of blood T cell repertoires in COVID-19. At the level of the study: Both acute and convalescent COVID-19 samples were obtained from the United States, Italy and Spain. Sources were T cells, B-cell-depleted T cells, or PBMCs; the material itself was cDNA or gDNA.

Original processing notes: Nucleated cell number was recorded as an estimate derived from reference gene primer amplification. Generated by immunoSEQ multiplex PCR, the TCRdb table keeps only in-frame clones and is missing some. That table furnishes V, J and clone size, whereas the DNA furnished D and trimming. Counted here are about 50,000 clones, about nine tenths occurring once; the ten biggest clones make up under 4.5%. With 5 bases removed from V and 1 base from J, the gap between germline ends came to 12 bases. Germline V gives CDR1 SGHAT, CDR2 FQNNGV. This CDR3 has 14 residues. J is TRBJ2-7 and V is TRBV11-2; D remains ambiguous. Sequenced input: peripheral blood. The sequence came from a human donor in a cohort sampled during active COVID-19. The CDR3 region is CASSLGRLSYEQYF. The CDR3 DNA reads TGTGCCAGCAGCCTAGGACGACTTTCCTACGAGCAGTACTTC.